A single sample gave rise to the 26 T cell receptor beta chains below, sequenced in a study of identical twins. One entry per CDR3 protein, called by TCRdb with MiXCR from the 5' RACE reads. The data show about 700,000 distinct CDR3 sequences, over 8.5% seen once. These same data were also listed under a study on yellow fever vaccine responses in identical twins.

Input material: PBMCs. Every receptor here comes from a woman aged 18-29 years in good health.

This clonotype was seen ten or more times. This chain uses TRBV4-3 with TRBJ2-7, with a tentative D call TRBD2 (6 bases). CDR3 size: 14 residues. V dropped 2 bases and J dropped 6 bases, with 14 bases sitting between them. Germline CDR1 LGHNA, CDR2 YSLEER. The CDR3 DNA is TGCGCCAGCAGCCAATTTTCCAGGGAGGCCGAGCAGTACTTC. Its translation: CASSQFSREAEQYF.

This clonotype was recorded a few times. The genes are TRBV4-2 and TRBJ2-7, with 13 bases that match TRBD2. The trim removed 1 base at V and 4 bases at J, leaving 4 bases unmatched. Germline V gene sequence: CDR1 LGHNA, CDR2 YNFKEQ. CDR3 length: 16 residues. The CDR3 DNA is TGTGCCAGCAGCCAAGTGGGACTAGCGGGATCATACGAGCAGTACTTC. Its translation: CASSQVGLAGSYEQYF.

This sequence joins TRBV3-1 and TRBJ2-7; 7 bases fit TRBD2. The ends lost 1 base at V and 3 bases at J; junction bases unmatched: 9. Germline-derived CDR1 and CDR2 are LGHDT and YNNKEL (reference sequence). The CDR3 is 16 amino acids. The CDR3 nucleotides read TGTGCCAGCAGCCAAGGCCTCGGGAGGTTAAACTACGAGCAGTACTTC. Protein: CASSQGLGRLNYEQYF.

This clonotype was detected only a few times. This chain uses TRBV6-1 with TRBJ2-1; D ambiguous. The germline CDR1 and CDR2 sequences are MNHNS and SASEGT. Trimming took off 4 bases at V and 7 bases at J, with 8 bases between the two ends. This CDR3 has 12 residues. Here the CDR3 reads CASSAVANEQFF. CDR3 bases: TGTGCCAGCAGTGCGGTAGCAAATGAGCAGTTCTTC.

CDR3 bases: TGTGCCAGTACACCGCTGGTGGGCAATCAGCCCCAGCATTTT. Encoded protein: CASTPLVGNQPQHF. This chain joins TRBV19 and TRBJ1-5; D remains unclear. CDR3 length equals 14 residues. Germline CDR1 and CDR2: LNHDA and SQIVND (reference sequence). The V end was cut by 7 bases, the J end by 2 bases, with 12 bases between.

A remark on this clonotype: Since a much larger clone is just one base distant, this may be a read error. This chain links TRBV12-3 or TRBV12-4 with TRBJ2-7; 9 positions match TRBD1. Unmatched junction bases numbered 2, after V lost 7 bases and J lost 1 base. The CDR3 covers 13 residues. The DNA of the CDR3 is TGTGCCAGCAAGGGGACAGGGTCCTACGAGCAGTACTTC. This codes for CASKGTGSYEQYF.

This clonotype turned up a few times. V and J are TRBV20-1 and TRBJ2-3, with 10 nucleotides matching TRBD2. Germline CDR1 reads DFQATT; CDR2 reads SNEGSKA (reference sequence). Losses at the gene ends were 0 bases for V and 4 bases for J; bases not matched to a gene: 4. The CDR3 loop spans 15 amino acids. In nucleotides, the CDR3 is TGCAGTGCTAGAGATAGCGGGAGGAGGGCAGATACGCAGTATTTT. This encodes CSARDSGRRADTQYF.

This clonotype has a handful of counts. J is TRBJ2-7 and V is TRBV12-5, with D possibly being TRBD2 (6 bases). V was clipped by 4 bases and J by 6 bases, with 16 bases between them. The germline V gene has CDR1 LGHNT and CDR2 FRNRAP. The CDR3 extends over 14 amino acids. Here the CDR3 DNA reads TGTGCTAGTGGTTCCGTGGCGGGATTGGGCGAGCAGTACTTC. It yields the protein CASGSVAGLGEQYF.

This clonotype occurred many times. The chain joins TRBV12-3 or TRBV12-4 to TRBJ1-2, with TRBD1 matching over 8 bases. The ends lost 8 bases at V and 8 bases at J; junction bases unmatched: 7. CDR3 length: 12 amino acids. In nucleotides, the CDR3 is TGTGCCAGCTCGGGACAGGTTTTCGGCTACACCTTC. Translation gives CASSGQVFGYTF.

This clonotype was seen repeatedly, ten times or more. This CDR3 is CAISDVTSGSGDTQYF. CDR3 sequence (DNA): TGTGCCATCAGTGATGTAACTAGCGGGAGTGGGGATACGCAGTATTTT. This chain connects TRBV10-3 to TRBJ2-3; TRBD2 matches at 11 bases. Germline CDR1 ENHRY, CDR2 SYGVKD. The V gene end was trimmed by 3 bases and the J gene end by 6 bases; junction bases not matched to a gene: 8. The CDR3 runs to 16 residues.

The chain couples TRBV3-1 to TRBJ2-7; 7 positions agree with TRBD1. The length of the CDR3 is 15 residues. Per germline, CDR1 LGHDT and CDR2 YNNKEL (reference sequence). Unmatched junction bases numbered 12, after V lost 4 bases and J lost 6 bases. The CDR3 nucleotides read TGTGCCAGCAGCCTTATCCGGGACAGACTCGCCGAGCAGTACTTC. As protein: CASSLIRDRLAEQYF.

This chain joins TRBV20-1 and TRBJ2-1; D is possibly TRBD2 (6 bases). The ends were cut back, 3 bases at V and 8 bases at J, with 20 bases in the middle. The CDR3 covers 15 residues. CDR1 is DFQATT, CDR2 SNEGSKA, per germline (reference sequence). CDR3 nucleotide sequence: TGCAGTGCTAGCAGAACTAGAGGGAAGCGGGATGAGCAGTTCTTC. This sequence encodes CSASRTRGKRDEQFF.

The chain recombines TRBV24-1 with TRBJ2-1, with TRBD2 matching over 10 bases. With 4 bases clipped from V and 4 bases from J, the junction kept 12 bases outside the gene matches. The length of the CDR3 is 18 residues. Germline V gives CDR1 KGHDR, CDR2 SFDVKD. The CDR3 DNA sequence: TGTGCCACCAGTGACGGACTAGCGGCCTCGACCATTTACAATGAGCAGTTCTTC. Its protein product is CATSDGLAASTIYNEQFF.

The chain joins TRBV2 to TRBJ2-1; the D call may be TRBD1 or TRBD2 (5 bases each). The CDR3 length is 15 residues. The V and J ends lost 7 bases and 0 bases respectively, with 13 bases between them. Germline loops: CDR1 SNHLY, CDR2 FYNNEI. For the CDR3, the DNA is TGTGCCAGCACCGGGGACCTCCGCTCCTACAATGAGCAGTTCTTC. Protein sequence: CASTGDLRSYNEQFF.

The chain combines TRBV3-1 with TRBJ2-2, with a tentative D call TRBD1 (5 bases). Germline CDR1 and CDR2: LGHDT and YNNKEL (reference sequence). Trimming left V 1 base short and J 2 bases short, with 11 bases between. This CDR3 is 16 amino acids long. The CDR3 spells CASSQGQPANTGELFF. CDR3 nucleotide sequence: TGTGCCAGCAGCCAAGGACAGCCAGCAAACACCGGGGAGCTGTTTTTT. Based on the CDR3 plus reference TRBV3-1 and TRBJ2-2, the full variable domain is DTAVSQTPKYLVTQMGNDKSIKCEQNLGHDTMYWYKQDSKKFLKIMFSYNNKELIINETVPNRFSPKSPDKAHLNLHINSLELGDSAVYFCASSQGQPANTGELFFGEGSRLTVL.

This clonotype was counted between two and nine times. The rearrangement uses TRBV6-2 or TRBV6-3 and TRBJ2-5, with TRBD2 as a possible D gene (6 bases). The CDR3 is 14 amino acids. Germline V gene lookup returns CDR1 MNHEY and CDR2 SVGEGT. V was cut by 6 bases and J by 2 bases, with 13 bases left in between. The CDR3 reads CASRSRAGQETQYF. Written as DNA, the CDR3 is TGTGCCAGCAGGTCTCGCGCGGGACAAGAGACCCAGTACTTC.

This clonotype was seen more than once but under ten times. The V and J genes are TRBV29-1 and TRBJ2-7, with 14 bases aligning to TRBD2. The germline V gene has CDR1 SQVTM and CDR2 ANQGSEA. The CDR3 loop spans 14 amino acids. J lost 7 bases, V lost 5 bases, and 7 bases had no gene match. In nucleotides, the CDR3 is TGCAGCGTTTTGGGGACTAGCGGGAGTCGGGAGCAGTACTTC. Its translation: CSVLGTSGSREQYF.

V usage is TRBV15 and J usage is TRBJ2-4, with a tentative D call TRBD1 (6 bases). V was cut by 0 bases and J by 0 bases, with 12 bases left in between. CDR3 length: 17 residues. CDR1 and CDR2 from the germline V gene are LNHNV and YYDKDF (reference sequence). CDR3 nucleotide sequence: TGTGCCACCAGCAGAGAGCGGACAGCCCTAGCCAAAAACATTCAGTACTTC. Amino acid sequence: CATSRERTALAKNIQYF.

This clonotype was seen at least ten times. The CDR3 here is CSARTGSDEQFF. Written as DNA, the CDR3 is TGCAGCGCCCGGACAGGGTCCGATGAGCAGTTCTTC. This chain uses TRBV29-1 with TRBJ2-1, with 8 bases aligning to TRBD1. Losses at the gene ends were 7 bases for V and 8 bases for J; bases not matched to a gene: 7. This CDR3 has 12 residues. CDR1 SQVTM and CDR2 ANQGSEA come from the germline V gene.

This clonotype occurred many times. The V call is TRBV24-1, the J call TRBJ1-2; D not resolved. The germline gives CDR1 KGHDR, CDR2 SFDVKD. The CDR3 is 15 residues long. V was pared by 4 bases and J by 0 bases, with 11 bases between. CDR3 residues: CATSETDRPNYGYTF. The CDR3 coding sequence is TGTGCCACCAGTGAGACGGACCGACCTAACTATGGCTACACCTTC.

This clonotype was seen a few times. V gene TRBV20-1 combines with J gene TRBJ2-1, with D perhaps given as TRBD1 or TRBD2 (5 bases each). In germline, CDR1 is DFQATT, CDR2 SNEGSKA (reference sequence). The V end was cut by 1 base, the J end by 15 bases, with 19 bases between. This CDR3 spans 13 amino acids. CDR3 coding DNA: TGCAGTGCTAGAGTTAGTGGGGCAGGGCTAGCGTTCTTC. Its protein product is CSARVSGAGLAFF.

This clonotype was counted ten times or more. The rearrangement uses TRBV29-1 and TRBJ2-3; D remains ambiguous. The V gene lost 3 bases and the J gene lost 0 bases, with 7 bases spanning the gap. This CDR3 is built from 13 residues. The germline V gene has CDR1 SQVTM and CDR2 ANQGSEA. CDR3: CSVDPSSTDTQYF. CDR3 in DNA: TGCAGCGTTGACCCTAGTAGCACAGATACGCAGTATTTT.

In DNA, the CDR3 is TGCAGTGCTAGAGTCGGCCTTGAGCGGGTCACAGATACGCAGTATTTT. Translating gives CSARVGLERVTDTQYF. This rearrangement joins TRBV20-1 to TRBJ2-3; a possible D gene is TRBD2 (6 bases). The CDR3 length is 16 residues. V dropped 1 base and J dropped 2 bases, with 16 bases sitting between them. Per the germline V gene, CDR1 is DFQATT and CDR2 is SNEGSKA (reference sequence).

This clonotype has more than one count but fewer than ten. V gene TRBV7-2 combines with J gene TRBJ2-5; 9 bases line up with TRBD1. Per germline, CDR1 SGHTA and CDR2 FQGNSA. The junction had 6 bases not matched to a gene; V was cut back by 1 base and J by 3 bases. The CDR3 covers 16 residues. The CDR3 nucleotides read TGTGCCAGCAGCTTAGGGATCCGGGACAGGGAAGAGACCCAGTACTTC. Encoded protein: CASSLGIRDREETQYF.

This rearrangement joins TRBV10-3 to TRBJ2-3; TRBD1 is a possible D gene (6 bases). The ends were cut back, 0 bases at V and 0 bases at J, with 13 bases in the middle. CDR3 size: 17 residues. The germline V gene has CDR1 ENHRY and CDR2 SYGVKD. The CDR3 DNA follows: TGTGCCATCAGTGAGTCGTACGGACAGAGTAGCACAGATACGCAGTATTTT. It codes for CAISESYGQSSTDTQYF.

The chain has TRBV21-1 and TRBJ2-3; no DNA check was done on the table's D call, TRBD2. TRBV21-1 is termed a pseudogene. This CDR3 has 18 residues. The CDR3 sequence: CASSKRNRIAGVADTQYF. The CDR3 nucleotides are TGTGCCAGCAGCAAACGGAATCGTATAGCGGGAGTTGCAGATACGCAGTATTTT.